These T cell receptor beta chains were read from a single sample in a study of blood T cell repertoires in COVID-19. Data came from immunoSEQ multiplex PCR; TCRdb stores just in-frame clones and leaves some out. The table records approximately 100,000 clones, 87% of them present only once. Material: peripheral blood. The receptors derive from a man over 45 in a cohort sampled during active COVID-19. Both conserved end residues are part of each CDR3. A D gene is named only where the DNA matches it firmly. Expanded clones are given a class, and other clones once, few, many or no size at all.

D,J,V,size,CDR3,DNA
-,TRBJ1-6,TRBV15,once,CATSRAQSGVDSPLHF,TGTGCCACCAGCAGGGCTCAATCAGGGGTTGATTCACCCCTCCACTTT
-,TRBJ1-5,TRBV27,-,CASSKGRSNQPQHF,TGTGCCAGCAGTAAGGGGCGTAGCAATCAGCCCCAGCATTTT
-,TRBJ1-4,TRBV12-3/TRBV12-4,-,CASSLPGRGELFF,TGTGCCAGCTCCCTCCCCGGGAGAGGCGAACTGTTTTTT
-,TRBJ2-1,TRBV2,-,CASSPRDTFSYNEQFF,TGTGCCAGCAGTCCCCGGGACACCTTCTCCTACAATGAGCAGTTCTTC
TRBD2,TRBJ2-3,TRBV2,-,CARTGGTDTQYF,TGTGCCAGGACGGGGGGGACAGATACGCAGTATTTT
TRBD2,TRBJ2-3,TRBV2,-,CASSPESGGGDTQYF,TGTGCCAGCAGCCCGGAGAGCGGGGGGGGTGATACGCAGTATTTT
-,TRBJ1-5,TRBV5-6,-,CASGGRGQPQHF,TGTGCCAGTGGGGGGAGGGGGCAGCCCCAGCATTTT
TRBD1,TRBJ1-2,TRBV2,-,CASSAGQGAIYGYTF,TGTGCCAGCAGCGCGGGACAGGGGGCTATCTATGGCTACACCTTC
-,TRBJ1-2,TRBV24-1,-,CATSDWRVDGYTF,TGTGCCACCAGTGATTGGAGGGTCGATGGCTACACCTTC
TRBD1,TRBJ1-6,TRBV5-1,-,CASSPRQGLSPLHF,TGCGCCAGCAGCCCCCGACAGGGGCTATCACCCCTCCACTTT
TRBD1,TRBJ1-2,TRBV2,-,CASCTSTGIYGYTF,TGTGCCAGCTGCACCTCGACAGGGATCTATGGCTACACCTTC
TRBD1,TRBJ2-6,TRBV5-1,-,CASSPRTGSRTGANVLTF,TGCGCCAGCAGCCCGCGGACAGGGTCCCGCACTGGGGCCAACGTCCTGACTTTC
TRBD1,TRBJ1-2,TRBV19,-,CASSLRTGPNYGYTF,TGTGCCAGTAGTTTAAGGACAGGCCCGAACTATGGCTACACCTTC
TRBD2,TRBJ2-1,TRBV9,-,CASSPPGSGGAHEQFF,TGTGCCAGCAGCCCCCCCGGGAGCGGGGGGGCGCATGAGCAGTTCTTC
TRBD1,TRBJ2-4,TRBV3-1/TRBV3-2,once,CASSQVGGENIQYF,TGTGCCAGCAGCCAAGTAGGGGGCGAAAACATTCAGTACTTC
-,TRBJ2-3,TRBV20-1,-,CSAYLRDTQYF,TGCAGTGCGTATCTAAGAGATACGCAGTATTTT
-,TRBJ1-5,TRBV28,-,CASSSRDSTLDQPQHF,TGTGCCAGCAGTTCACGGGACTCAACTCTTGATCAGCCCCAGCATTTT
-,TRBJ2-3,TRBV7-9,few,CASSLDIPITDTQYF,TGTGCCAGCAGCTTGGACATACCCATCACAGATACGCAGTATTTT
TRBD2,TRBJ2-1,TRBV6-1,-,CASSEWPSGGYEQFF,TGTGCCAGCAGTGAATGGCCTAGCGGGGGATATGAGCAGTTCTTC
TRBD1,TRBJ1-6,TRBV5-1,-,CASSLGQGDNSPLHF,TGCGCCAGCAGCTTGGGACAGGGGGACAATTCACCCCTCCACTTT
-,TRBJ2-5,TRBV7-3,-,CASSLIFGETQYF,TGTGCCAGCAGCTTAATTTTCGGTGAGACCCAGTACTTC
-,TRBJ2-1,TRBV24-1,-,CATSERGNEQFF,TGTGCCACCAGTGAACGGGGCAATGAGCAGTTCTTC
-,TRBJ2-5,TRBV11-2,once,CASSLSWTNQETQYF,TGTGCCAGCAGCTTATCGTGGACAAACCAAGAGACCCAGTACTTC
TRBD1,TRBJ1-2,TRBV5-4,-,CASSFGGQGESYTF,TGTGCCAGCAGCTTTGGGGGGCAGGGGGAAAGCTACACCTTC
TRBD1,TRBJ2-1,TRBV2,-,CASSEGTGALHEQFF,TGTGCCAGCAGTGAAGGGACAGGGGCTTTACATGAGCAGTTCTTC
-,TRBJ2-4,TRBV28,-,CASSGSGIAKNIQYF,TGTGCCAGCAGCGGGTCGGGGATAGCCAAAAACATTCAGTACTTC
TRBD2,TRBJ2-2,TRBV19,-,CASSMRRGGAVIGELFF,TGTGCCAGTAGTATGAGGCGCGGGGGGGCCGTGATCGGGGAGCTGTTTTTT
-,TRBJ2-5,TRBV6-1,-,CASSESRGGTQYF,TGTGCCAGCAGTGAAAGCCGAGGGGGGACCCAGTACTTC
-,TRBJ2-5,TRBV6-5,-,CATSPGGREETQYF,TGTGCCACCTCTCCGGGGGGCCGTGAAGAGACCCAGTACTTC
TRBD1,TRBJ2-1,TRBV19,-,CATAGTARNNEQFF,TGTGCCACTGCCGGGACAGCTAGAAACAATGAGCAGTTCTTC
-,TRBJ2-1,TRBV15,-,CATSTLGRGPYNEQFF,TGTGCCACCAGCACCCTTGGGCGGGGACCCTACAATGAGCAGTTCTTC
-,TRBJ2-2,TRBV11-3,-,CASSLGLNTGELFF,TGTGCCAGCAGCTTGGGGCTGAACACCGGGGAGCTGTTTTTT
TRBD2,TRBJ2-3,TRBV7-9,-,CASSRSRASGPSDTQYF,TGTGCCAGCAGCAGATCGAGGGCTAGCGGGCCCTCAGATACGCAGTATTTT
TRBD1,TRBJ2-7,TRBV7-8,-,CASSYGTGSYEQYF,TGTGCCAGCAGCTATGGGACAGGCTCCTACGAGCAGTACTTC
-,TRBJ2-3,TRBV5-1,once,CASSSQGAREVADTQYF,TGCGCCAGCAGCTCTCAGGGGGCCCGGGAGGTGGCAGATACGCAGTATTTT
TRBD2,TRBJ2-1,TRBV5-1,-,CASSPYVLAGSNEQFF,TGCGCCAGCAGCCCCTACGTACTAGCGGGTTCTAATGAGCAGTTCTTC
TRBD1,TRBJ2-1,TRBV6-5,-,CASSPGTGYRNEQFF,TGTGCCAGCAGCCCCGGGACAGGGTATAGGAATGAGCAGTTCTTC
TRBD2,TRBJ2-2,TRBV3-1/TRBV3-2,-,CASSHRGGTGELFF,TGTGCCAGCAGCCATAGGGGAGGGACCGGGGAGCTGTTTTTT
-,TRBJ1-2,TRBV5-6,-,CASSAGFPSSYGYTF,TGTGCCAGCAGCGCAGGGTTTCCCTCCTCCTATGGCTACACCTTC
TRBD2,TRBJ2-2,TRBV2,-,CASRARGGNSLTGELFF,TGTGCCAGCAGGGCCCGGGGGGGAAATTCCCTCACCGGGGAGCTGTTTTTT
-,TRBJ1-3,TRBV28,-,CASSRTAISGNTIYF,TGTGCCAGCAGTAGGACAGCAATATCTGGAAACACCATATATTTT